This T cell receptor (beta chain) was sequenced for a study of shared clonotypes between healthy human individuals. Germline CDR1 is GTSNPN and CDR2 is SVGIG (reference sequence). This CDR3 is built from 14 residues. The V end lost 3 bases, the J end lost 6 bases, and 17 bases lay between the germline ends. The authors' processing: ImmunoSEQ supplied junction-only sequences lacking quality scores, so filtering was different. Sequenced by immunoSEQ multiplex PCR; TCRdb stores in-frame clones only, minus some. V and J calls and clone size follow that table, whereas D and trimming were derived from the DNA. The profile shows 450,000 to 500,000 clones, roughly 80% of them singletons. Points from the study as a whole: Clonotype sharing among the donors was expected to vary with sequencing depth.

Note on this clone: As yet, its antigen is unknown.

The sequence was obtained from a woman in her thirties or forties in good health. Some clones in this sample may be carry-over from other donors' samples. The chain is built from TRBV30 and TRBJ2-5; the D gene could be TRBD1 or TRBD2 (6 bases each). Sequences were obtained from PBMCs. CDR3 DNA sequence: TGTGCCTGGAGGGGGTTGGGGGGCGGAAAGACCCAGTACTTC. It specifies CAWRGLGGGKTQYF.